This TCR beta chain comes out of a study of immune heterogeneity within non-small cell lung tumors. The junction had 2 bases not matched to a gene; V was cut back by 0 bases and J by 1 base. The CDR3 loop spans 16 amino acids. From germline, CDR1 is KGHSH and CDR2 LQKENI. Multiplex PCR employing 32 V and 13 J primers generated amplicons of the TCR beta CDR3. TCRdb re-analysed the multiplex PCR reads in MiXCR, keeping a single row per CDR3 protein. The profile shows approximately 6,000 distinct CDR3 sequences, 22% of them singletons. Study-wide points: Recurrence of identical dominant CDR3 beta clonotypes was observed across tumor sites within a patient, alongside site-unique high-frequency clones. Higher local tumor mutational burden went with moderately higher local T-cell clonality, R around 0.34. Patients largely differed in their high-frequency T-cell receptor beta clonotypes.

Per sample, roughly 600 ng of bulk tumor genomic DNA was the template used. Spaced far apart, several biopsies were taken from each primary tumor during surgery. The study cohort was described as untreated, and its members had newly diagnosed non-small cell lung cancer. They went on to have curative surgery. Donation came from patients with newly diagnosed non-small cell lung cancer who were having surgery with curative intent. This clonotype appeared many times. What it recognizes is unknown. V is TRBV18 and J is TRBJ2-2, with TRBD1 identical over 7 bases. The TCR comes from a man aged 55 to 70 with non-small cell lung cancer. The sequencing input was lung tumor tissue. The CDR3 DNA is TGTGCCAGCTCACCACCGAACAGGGGGAACACCGGGGAGCTGTTTTTT. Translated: CASSPPNRGNTGELFF.